The TCR beta chain described here comes from a study of control samples from healthy donors and cancer patients. Germline V gives CDR1 SNHLY, CDR2 FYNNEI. The CDR3 covers 15 residues. J lost 6 bases, V lost 1 base, and 6 bases had no gene match. Here immunoSEQ multiplex PCR was the method, and the copy in TCRdb shows in-frame clones only, minus some. Among about 160,000 clones listed, roughly 93% were seen once. This chain connects TRBV2 to TRBJ1-5; 7 nucleotides align to TRBD1. The receptor was derived from a young man in good health. The specimen sequenced was blood. DNA of the CDR3: TGTGCCAGCAGTGAAGTGTACAGGGGCGGTCAGCCCCAGCATTTT. Protein product: CASSEVYRGGQPQHF.